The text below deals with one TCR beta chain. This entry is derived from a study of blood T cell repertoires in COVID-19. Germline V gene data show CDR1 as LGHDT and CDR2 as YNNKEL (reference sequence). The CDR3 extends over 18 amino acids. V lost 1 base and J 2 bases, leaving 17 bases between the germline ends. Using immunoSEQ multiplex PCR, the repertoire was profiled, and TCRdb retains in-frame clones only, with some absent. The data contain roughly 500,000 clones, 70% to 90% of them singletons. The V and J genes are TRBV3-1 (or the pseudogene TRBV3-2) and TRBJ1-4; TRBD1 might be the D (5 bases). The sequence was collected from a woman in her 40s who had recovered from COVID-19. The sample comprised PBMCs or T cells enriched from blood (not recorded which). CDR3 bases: TGTGCCAGCAGCCAAGTCTCAGGGCTTGGTTCGACTAATGAAAAACTGTTTTTT. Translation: CASSQVSGLGSTNEKLFF.